This TCR beta chain was documented in a study of blood T cell repertoires in COVID-19. Trimming removed 5 bases at V and 6 bases at J, with 15 bases between. Germline V CDR1 and CDR2: SGHTA, FQGTGA. The CDR3 contains 14 residues. Authors' data handling: Amplifying reference gene primers gave estimates of nucleated cell counts. Sequencing used immunoSEQ multiplex PCR; TCRdb keeps in-frame clones, though not all of them. Clone size and V and J calls were adopted from that table, with D and trimming inferred from the DNA. Among about 250,000 clones listed, 65% to 90% were seen once. Sequencing was done on a sample of PBMCs or T cells enriched from blood (not recorded which). This chain connects TRBV7-3 to TRBJ2-3; D is undetermined. This receptor was obtained from a woman aged 50 to 65 with acute COVID-19. In DNA form, the CDR3 reads TGTGCCAGCAGCCTTAGAAGTCCACGGGATACGCAGTATTTT. Translating it yields CASSLRSPRDTQYF.